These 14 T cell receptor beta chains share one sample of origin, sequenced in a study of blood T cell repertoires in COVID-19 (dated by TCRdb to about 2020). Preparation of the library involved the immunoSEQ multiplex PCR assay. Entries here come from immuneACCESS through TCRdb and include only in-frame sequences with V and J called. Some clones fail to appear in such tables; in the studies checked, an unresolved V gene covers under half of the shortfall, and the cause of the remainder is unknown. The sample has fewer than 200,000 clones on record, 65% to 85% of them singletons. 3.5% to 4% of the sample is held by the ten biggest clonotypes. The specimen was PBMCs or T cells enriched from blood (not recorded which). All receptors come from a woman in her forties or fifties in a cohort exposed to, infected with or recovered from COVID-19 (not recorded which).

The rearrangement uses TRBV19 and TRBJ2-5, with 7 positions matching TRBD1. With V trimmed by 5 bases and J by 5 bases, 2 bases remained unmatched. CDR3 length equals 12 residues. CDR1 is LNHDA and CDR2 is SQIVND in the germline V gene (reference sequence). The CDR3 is CASSSGGETQYF. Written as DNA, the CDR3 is TGTGCCAGTAGTTCAGGGGGTGAGACCCAGTACTTC.

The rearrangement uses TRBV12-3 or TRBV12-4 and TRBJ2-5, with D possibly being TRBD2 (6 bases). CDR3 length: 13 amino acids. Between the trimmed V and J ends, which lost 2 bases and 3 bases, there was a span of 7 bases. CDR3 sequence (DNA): TGTGCCAGCAGTTTATCGGGGGAAGAGACCCAGTACTTC. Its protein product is CASSLSGEETQYF.

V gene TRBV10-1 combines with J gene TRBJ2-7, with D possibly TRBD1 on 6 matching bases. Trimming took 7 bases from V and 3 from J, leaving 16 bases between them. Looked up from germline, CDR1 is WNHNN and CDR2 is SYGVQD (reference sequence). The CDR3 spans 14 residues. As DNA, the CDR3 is TGCGCCAGCACCTCTGAGGACAGTTTCTACGAGCAGTACTTC. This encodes CASTSEDSFYEQYF.

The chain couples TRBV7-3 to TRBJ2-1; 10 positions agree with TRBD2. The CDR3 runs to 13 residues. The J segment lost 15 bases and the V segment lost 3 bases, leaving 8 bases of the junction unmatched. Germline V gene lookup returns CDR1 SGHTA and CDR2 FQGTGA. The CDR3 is CASSLASGSITFF. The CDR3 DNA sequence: TGTGCCAGCAGCTTGGCTAGCGGGAGTATTACGTTCTTC. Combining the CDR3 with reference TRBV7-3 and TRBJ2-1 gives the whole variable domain GAGVSQTPSNKVTEKGKYVELRCDPISGHTALYWYRQSLGQGPEFLIYFQGTGAADDSGLPNDRFFAVRPEGSVSTLKIQRTERGDSAVYLCASSLASGSITFFGPGTRLTVL.

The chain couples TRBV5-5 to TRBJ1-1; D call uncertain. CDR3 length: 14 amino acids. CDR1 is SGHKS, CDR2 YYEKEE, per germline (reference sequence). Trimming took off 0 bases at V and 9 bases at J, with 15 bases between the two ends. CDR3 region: CASSLVSDRTQAFF. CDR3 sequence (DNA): TGTGCCAGCAGCTTGGTTAGCGATCGGACCCAAGCTTTCTTT. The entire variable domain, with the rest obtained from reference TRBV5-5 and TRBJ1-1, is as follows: DAGVTQSPTHLIKTRGQQVTLRCSPISGHKSVSWYQQVLGQGPQFIFQYYEKEERGRGNFPDRFSARQFPNYSSELNVNALLLGDSALYLCASSLVSDRTQAFFGQGTRLTVV.

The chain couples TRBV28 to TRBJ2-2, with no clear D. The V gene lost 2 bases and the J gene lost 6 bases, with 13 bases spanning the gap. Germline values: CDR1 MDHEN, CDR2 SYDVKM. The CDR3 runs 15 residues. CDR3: CASSLAPARAGELFF. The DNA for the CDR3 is TGTGCCAGCAGTTTAGCCCCGGCCCGGGCCGGGGAGCTGTTTTTT.

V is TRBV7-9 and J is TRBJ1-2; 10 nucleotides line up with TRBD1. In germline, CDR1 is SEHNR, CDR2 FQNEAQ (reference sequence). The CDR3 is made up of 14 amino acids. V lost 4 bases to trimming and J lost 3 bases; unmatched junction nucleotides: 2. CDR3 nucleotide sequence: TGTGCCAGCAGCTCGGACAGGGGGGACTATGGCTACACCTTC. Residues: CASSSDRGDYGYTF.

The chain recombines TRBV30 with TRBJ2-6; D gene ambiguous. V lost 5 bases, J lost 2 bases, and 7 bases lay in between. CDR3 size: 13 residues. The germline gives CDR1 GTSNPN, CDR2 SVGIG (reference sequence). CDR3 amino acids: CAWSMPGANVLTF. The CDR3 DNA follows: TGTGCCTGGTCTATGCCTGGGGCCAACGTCCTGACTTTC.

CDR3: CASSSTPLRGLRYNEQFF. CDR3 in DNA: TGTGCCAGCAGCTCGACTCCTCTAAGGGGGCTCCGTTACAATGAGCAGTTCTTC. V and J are TRBV7-9 and TRBJ2-1, with 7 bases matching TRBD1. V lost 4 bases to trimming and J lost 4 bases; unmatched junction nucleotides: 16. Germline V gene data show CDR1 as SEHNR and CDR2 as FQNEAQ (reference sequence). The CDR3 runs to 18 residues.

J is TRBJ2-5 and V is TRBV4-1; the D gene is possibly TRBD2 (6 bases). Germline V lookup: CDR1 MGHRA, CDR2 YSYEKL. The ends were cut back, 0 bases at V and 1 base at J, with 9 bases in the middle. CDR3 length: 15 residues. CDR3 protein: CASSQDGGAQETQYF. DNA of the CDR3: TGCGCCAGCAGCCAAGATGGCGGGGCCCAAGAGACCCAGTACTTC.

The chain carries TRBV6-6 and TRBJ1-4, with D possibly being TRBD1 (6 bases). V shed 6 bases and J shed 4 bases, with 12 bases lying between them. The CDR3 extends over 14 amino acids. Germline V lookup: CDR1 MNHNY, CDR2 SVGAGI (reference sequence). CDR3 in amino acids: CASRWTAFNEKLFF. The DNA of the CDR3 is TGTGCCAGCAGATGGACAGCCTTTAATGAAAAACTGTTTTTT.

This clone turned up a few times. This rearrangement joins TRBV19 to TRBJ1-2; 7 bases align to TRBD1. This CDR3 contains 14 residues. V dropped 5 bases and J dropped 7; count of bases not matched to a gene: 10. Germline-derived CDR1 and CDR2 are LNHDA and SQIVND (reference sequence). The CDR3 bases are TGTGCCAGTAGTCGGCCGGGACAGCCCTTTGGCTACACCTTC. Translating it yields CASSRPGQPFGYTF.

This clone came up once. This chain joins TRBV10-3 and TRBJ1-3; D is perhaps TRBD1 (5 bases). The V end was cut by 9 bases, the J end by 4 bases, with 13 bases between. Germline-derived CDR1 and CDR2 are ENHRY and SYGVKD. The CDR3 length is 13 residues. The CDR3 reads CAMRDLQGNTIYF. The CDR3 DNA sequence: TGTGCCATGCGGGACTTACAAGGAAACACCATATATTTT.

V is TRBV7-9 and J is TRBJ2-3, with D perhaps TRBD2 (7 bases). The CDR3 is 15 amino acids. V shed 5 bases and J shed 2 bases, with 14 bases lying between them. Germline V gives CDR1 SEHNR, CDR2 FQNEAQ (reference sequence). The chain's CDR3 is CASSPGRGTTDTQYF. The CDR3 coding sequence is TGTGCCAGCAGCCCAGGGAGGGGGACCACAGATACGCAGTATTTT. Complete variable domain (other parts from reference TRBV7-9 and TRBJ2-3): DTGVSQNPRHKITKRGQNVTFRCDPISEHNRLYWYRQTLGQGPEFLTYFQNEAQLEKSRLLSDRFSAERPKGSFSTLEIQRTEQGDSAMYLCASSPGRGTTDTQYFGPGTRLTVL.